The rows below give T cell receptor beta chains drawn from one sample of a study of blood T cell repertoires in COVID-19. Libraries were prepared by immunoSEQ multiplex PCR; TCRdb keeps only in-frame clonotypes and omits some of them. The sample lists around 72,000 clones; about nine tenths were seen once. The specimen was peripheral blood. The receptor set was obtained from a man in his 70s with active or convalescent COVID-19. Each CDR3 is given with its conserved first and last residue. The order of the fields is D gene, J gene, clone size, V gene, CDR3 DNA, CDR3 protein. The D gene is left open where the match is weak. Size is stated for part of the rows, as once, few or many counts, or as a class when the clone is expanded.

D: .; J: TRBJ2-1; size: few; V: TRBV28; DNA: TGTGCCAGCAGTCTCCAGGGAATGATCAATGAGCAGTTCTTC; CDR3: CASSLQGMINEQFF
D: .; J: TRBJ1-1; size: .; V: TRBV20-1; DNA: TGCAGTGCTAGTCGGCCCAGGGGTATGAACACTGAAGCTTTCTTT; CDR3: CSASRPRGMNTEAFF
D: TRBD1; J: TRBJ1-1; size: once; V: TRBV16; DNA: TGTGCCAGCAGCCAACTGCAGGGGGAGGAAGCTTTCTTT; CDR3: CASSQLQGEEAFF
D: .; J: TRBJ2-7; size: .; V: TRBV2; DNA: TGTGCCAGCAGTGAGCTACAGAACACTTACGAGCAGTACTTC; CDR3: CASSELQNTYEQYF
D: TRBD2; J: TRBJ2-2; size: .; V: TRBV29-1; DNA: TGCAGCGTATCGGGACTAGCGGCCAACACCGGGGAGCTGTTTTTT; CDR3: CSVSGLAANTGELFF
D: TRBD1; J: TRBJ1-2; size: .; V: TRBV19; DNA: TGTGCCAGTAGGGGCGGGACAGCCTATGGCTACACCTTC; CDR3: CASRGGTAYGYTF
D: TRBD1; J: TRBJ1-5; size: once; V: TRBV7-9; DNA: TGTGCCAGCAGCCGATCGACAGGGGGCGAAGGTCAGCCCCAGCATTTT; CDR3: CASSRSTGGEGQPQHF
D: TRBD1; J: TRBJ1-2; size: .; V: TRBV5-5; DNA: TGTGCCAGCAGCGTCCGGAGGGACAGGGGGGACTATGGCTACACCTTC; CDR3: CASSVRRDRGDYGYTF
D: .; J: TRBJ2-5; size: few; V: TRBV19; DNA: TGTGCCAGTAGTATGGACAGCCTGTACCAAGAGACCCAGTACTTC; CDR3: CASSMDSLYQETQYF
D: .; J: TRBJ2-1; size: .; V: TRBV5-1; DNA: TGCGCCAGTCAACTGGCAGGATACAATGAGCAGTTCTTC; CDR3: CASQLAGYNEQFF
D: .; J: TRBJ1-1; size: .; V: TRBV11-3; DNA: TGTGCCAGCAGTTTGGCATTTAAGACTGAAGCTTTCTTT; CDR3: CASSLAFKTEAFF
D: .; J: TRBJ2-1; size: .; V: TRBV2; DNA: TGTGCCAGCAAAGGAGGGGTTTTTAATGAGCAGTTCTTC; CDR3: CASKGGVFNEQFF
D: TRBD2; J: TRBJ2-7; size: once; V: TRBV5-5; DNA: TGTGCCAGCAGCTTGAATCCGGGAGGGCCGGGGGAGCAGTACTTC; CDR3: CASSLNPGGPGEQYF
D: TRBD2; J: TRBJ2-7; size: .; V: TRBV4-2; DNA: TGTGCCAGCAGCCAAGGAGCTCTAGCGGGAGGGGGCGAGCAGTACTTC; CDR3: CASSQGALAGGGEQYF
D: TRBD1; J: TRBJ2-5; size: .; V: TRBV11-3; DNA: TGTGCCAGCAGCTTAGGCCGAGGACAGGGCCAAGAGACCCAGTACTTC; CDR3: CASSLGRGQGQETQYF
D: .; J: TRBJ1-1; size: .; V: TRBV4-2; DNA: TGTGCCAGCAGCCAAGTGAGGGGGACTGAAGCTTTCTTT; CDR3: CASSQVRGTEAFF
D: .; J: TRBJ2-1; size: .; V: TRBV30; DNA: TGTGCCTGGAGGGTATTAGCAGTAGGTAATGAGCAGTTCTTC; CDR3: CAWRVLAVGNEQFF
D: .; J: TRBJ1-5; size: .; V: TRBV24-1; DNA: TGTGCCACCAGTGGCCCAGGGCAGCCCCAGCATTTT; CDR3: CATSGPGQPQHF
D: TRBD1; J: TRBJ2-7; size: .; V: TRBV7-2; DNA: TGTGCCAGCAGCTTAGTGTCCGGGGACAGCTCCTACGAGCAGTACTTC; CDR3: CASSLVSGDSSYEQYF
D: TRBD2; J: TRBJ2-3; size: once; V: TRBV28; DNA: TGTGCCAGCAGTGTAGCGGGACCAATCACAGATACGCAGTATTTT; CDR3: CASSVAGPITDTQYF
D: TRBD1; J: TRBJ1-1; size: .; V: TRBV6-2/TRBV6-3; DNA: TGTGCCAGCAGTTCCCGCTACAGGGGTGGCACTGAAGCTTTCTTT; CDR3: CASSSRYRGGTEAFF
D: TRBD1; J: TRBJ1-2; size: .; V: TRBV3-1/TRBV3-2; DNA: TGTGCCAGCAGCCCCAACAGGGGACAGCCCTATGGCTACACCTTC; CDR3: CASSPNRGQPYGYTF
D: .; J: TRBJ2-2; size: .; V: TRBV5-5; DNA: TGTGCCAGCAGCTTGACCGGGGGAAGGGTCGGGGAGCTGTTTTTT; CDR3: CASSLTGGRVGELFF
D: TRBD2; J: TRBJ2-5; size: .; V: TRBV28; DNA: TGTGCCACCTCCGCGGCAGGGAGAGGGTTAGCGGGAGTCTCGGAGACCCAGTACTTC; CDR3: CATSAAGRGLAGVSETQYF
D: TRBD2; J: TRBJ2-7; size: .; V: TRBV7-8; DNA: TGTGCCAGCAGCTTAATCGGGACTAGCGGGTTCACCTCCTACGAGCAGTACTTC; CDR3: CASSLIGTSGFTSYEQYF
D: TRBD1; J: TRBJ2-2; size: .; V: TRBV5-6; DNA: TGTGCCAGCAGCTTCTACAGGGGAGAGAACACCGGGGAGCTGTTTTTT; CDR3: CASSFYRGENTGELFF
D: .; J: TRBJ2-5; size: .; V: TRBV5-5; DNA: TGTGCCAGCAGCTCGACCCGCAACAGGTTAGAGACCCAGTACTTC; CDR3: CASSSTRNRLETQYF
D: .; J: TRBJ1-1; size: few; V: TRBV18; DNA: TGTGCCAGCTCTCCGGAACAGCAGAACACTGAAGCTTTCTTT; CDR3: CASSPEQQNTEAFF
D: TRBD2; J: TRBJ2-1; size: once; V: TRBV9; DNA: TGTGCCAGCTCCCTGGGACTAGCGGACAATGAGCAGTTCTTC; CDR3: CASSLGLADNEQFF